The 30 T cell receptor beta chains in this list originate from one sample, sequenced in a study of blood T cell repertoires in COVID-19. Profiling relied on immunoSEQ multiplex PCR, and the TCRdb table lists in-frame clones only, not all of them. Among 250,000 to 350,000 clones, more than 70% were seen once, and the ten largest hold about 11%. The sample consisted of peripheral blood. Receptor source: a woman aged 30 to 39 with COVID-19, enrolled during active disease.

The chain carries TRBV3-1 (or the pseudogene TRBV3-2) and TRBJ2-7; no clear D. V was clipped by 1 base and J by 2 bases, with 6 bases between them. The CDR3 has 13 amino acids. CDR1 and CDR2 from the germline V gene are LGHDT and YNNKEL (reference sequence). CDR3 in amino acids: CASSQVRAYEQYF. Written as DNA, the CDR3 is TGTGCCAGCAGCCAAGTACGGGCCTACGAGCAGTACTTC.

The rearrangement joins TRBV2 to TRBJ2-5, with TRBD2 matching over 7 bases. The CDR3 totals 14 residues. V was pared by 6 bases and J by 5 bases, with 9 bases of the junction left unmatched. From germline, CDR1 is SNHLY and CDR2 FYNNEI. The CDR3 is CASRAGLVSETQYF. The CDR3 DNA reads as TGTGCCAGCAGGGCCGGACTAGTGTCTGAGACCCAGTACTTC.

For the CDR3, the DNA is TGTGCCAGCAGCGCGGGGGACGGGGGTCTGACCGGGGAGCTGTTTTTT. Amino acid sequence: CASSAGDGGLTGELFF. This rearrangement joins TRBV9 to TRBJ2-2, with D possibly being TRBD2 (6 bases). Trimming took off 3 bases at V and 5 bases at J, with 17 bases between the two ends. Per the germline V gene, CDR1 is SGDLS and CDR2 is YYNGEE. The CDR3 consists of 16 residues.

This clone was picked up one time. This sequence joins TRBV10-3 and TRBJ2-6; the match to TRBD2 covers 7 bases. Germline trimming cut 7 bases from V and 0 bases from J; bases unmatched to any gene: 3. The CDR3 is 15 amino acids. Germline CDR1 ENHRY, CDR2 SYGVKD. The CDR3 DNA is TGTGCCATCAATGGCGGGAGCTCTGGGGCCAACGTCCTGACTTTC. Translation: CAINGGSSGANVLTF.

The genes are TRBV10-3 and TRBJ2-7; weak D call: TRBD1 (5 bases). Between the trimmed V and J ends, which lost 7 bases and 7 bases, there was a span of 14 bases. The CDR3 has 12 residues. Looked up from germline, CDR1 is ENHRY and CDR2 is SYGVKD. The CDR3 nucleotides are TGTGCCATCAAGGGGATAAAAGAAGAGCAGTACTTC. Residues: CAIKGIKEEQYF.

The chain employs TRBV9 and TRBJ1-1; 7 bases match TRBD1. Unmatched junction bases numbered 6, after V lost 3 bases and J lost 7 bases. Germline V gene sequence: CDR1 SGDLS, CDR2 YYNGEE. The CDR3 consists of 13 residues. The CDR3 nucleotides are TGTGCCAGCAGCGCCCAGGGGGTTAGTGAAGCTTTCTTT. This gives the protein CASSAQGVSEAFF.

V is TRBV4-2 and J is TRBJ1-2, with no clear D. Germline V gene lookup returns CDR1 LGHNA and CDR2 YNFKEQ. V was trimmed by 0 bases and J by 0 bases, leaving 11 bases between them. The CDR3 sequence is 16 residues long. CDR3 in DNA: TGTGCCAGCAGCCAAGAACCGGGAGCAGCTAACTATGGCTACACCTTC. Residues: CASSQEPGAANYGYTF.

The chain joins TRBV20-1 to TRBJ1-1; 8 bases fit TRBD1. From germline, CDR1 is DFQATT and CDR2 SNEGSKA (reference sequence). The CDR3 runs 15 residues. The V segment lost 3 bases and the J segment 0 bases; nucleotides outside the gene matches: 6. This chain's CDR3 is CSASPLTGVNTEAFF. The CDR3 DNA reads TGCAGTGCTAGTCCCTTGACAGGGGTGAACACTGAAGCTTTCTTT.

The CDR3 sequence is CASSRGGAIYEQYF. The CDR3 DNA is TGTGCCAGCAGTCGGGGCGGGGCCATCTACGAGCAGTACTTC. J is TRBJ2-7 and V is TRBV6-2 or TRBV6-3; D is possibly TRBD2 (6 bases). V was cut by 5 bases and J by 3 bases, with 14 bases left in between. Germline values: CDR1 MNHEY, CDR2 SVGEGT. This CDR3 is built from 14 residues.

Only one count was recorded for this clone. The chain has TRBV24-1 and TRBJ1-4; 8 positions match TRBD1. J lost 1 base, V lost 3 bases, and 3 bases had no gene match. Germline CDR1 KGHDR, CDR2 SFDVKD. This CDR3 is built from 16 residues. The CDR3 protein is CATSDGGTGTNEKLFF. The CDR3 DNA is TGTGCCACCAGTGATGGGGGGACAGGAACTAATGAAAAACTGTTTTTT.

The chain combines TRBV7-8 with TRBJ2-5; a weak D match, TRBD2 (5 bases). In germline, CDR1 is SGHVS, CDR2 FQNEAQ. This CDR3 comprises 15 residues. Trimming shortened V by 1 base and J by 2 bases, and 11 bases separated the two germline ends. The DNA for the CDR3 is TGTGCCAGCAGCTTAGGGCCTAGGAGGCAAGAGACCCAGTACTTC. Translated: CASSLGPRRQETQYF. The complete variable domain, with remaining parts taken from reference TRBV7-8 and TRBJ2-5, reads GAGVSQSPRYKVAKRGQDVALRCDPISGHVSLFWYQQALGQGPEFLTYFQNEAQLDKSGLPSDRFFAERPEGSVSTLKIQRTQQEDSAVYLCASSLGPRRQETQYFGPGTRLLVL.

The chain employs TRBV5-4 and TRBJ2-7, with 8 positions matching TRBD1. This CDR3 is 15 amino acids long. Per germline, CDR1 SGHNT and CDR2 YYREEE (reference sequence). The V and J ends lost 4 bases and 2 bases, in that order; junction bases with no gene match: 8. The CDR3 region is CASSKTGTGTYEQYF. The CDR3 DNA reads as TGTGCCAGCAGCAAAACCGGGACAGGCACCTACGAGCAGTACTTC.

The rearrangement joins TRBV9 to TRBJ2-7; 10 bases align to TRBD2. The CDR3 contains 14 residues. Germline assignment: CDR1 SGDLS and CDR2 YYNGEE. Germline trimming cut 4 bases from V and 5 bases from J; bases unmatched to any gene: 6. Here the CDR3 DNA reads TGTGCCAGCAGCCCCCTAGCGGGAGAGAACGAGCAGTACTTC. Translation: CASSPLAGENEQYF.

The V gene is TRBV11-2, the J gene TRBJ2-7; D remains ambiguous. The V end lost 4 bases, the J end lost 3 bases, and 16 bases lay between the germline ends. The CDR3 covers 15 residues. The germline V gene has CDR1 SGHAT and CDR2 FQNNGV. CDR3 DNA: TGTGCCAGCAGCTCCCCTTCCGCCCTGCGCTACGAGCAGTACTTC. Its translation is CASSSPSALRYEQYF.

This clone was detected only a few times. The identical CDR3 is also encoded by other nucleotide sequences in the sample. The CDR3 loop is CASSSTGGGEKLFF. As DNA, the CDR3 is TGTGCCAGCAGCTCAACAGGCGGCGGTGAAAAACTGTTTTTT. This sequence joins TRBV7-9 and TRBJ1-4; TRBD1 might be the D (5 bases). The CDR3 totals 14 residues. The germline V gene encodes CDR1 SEHNR and CDR2 FQNEAQ (reference sequence). The germline V and J ends were trimmed by 4 bases and 7 bases, with 13 bases remaining between them.

This chain uses TRBV4-1 with TRBJ2-3; D gene uncertain. The germline V and J ends were trimmed by 1 base and 3 bases, with 8 bases remaining between them. Germline V CDR1 and CDR2: MGHRA, YSYEKL. CDR3 length: 14 amino acids. The CDR3 here is CASSQALATDTQYF. DNA of the CDR3: TGCGCCAGCAGCCAAGCGCTGGCTACAGATACGCAGTATTTT.

This chain joins TRBV19 and TRBJ1-4; 8 bases line up with TRBD1. Germline loops: CDR1 LNHDA, CDR2 SQIVND (reference sequence). V lost 5 bases to trimming and J lost 1 base; unmatched junction nucleotides: 6. This CDR3 spans 16 amino acids. The DNA for the CDR3 is TGTGCCAGTAGTTCCGGACAGGGCCTAACTAATGAAAAACTGTTTTTT. Translation: CASSSGQGLTNEKLFF.

This clone has a single count. V is TRBV28 and J is TRBJ1-2, with TRBD1 identical over 8 bases. After removal of 6 bases from V and 5 bases from J, the junction contained 8 bases not matched to a gene. The CDR3 loop spans 14 amino acids. Germline CDR1 MDHEN, CDR2 SYDVKM. The CDR3 region has the DNA TGTGCCAGCAGCCCAACCGGACAGGGATATGGCTACACCTTC. This gives the protein CASSPTGQGYGYTF.

This clone came up once. CDR3 sequence (DNA): TGTGCCAGCAGTCTCCTAACAGGGGGCACTGAAGCTTTCTTT. Amino acids: CASSLLTGGTEAFF. The genes are TRBV28 and TRBJ1-1, with 8 bases matching TRBD1. The germline CDR1 and CDR2 sequences are MDHEN and SYDVKM. The CDR3 runs to 14 residues. V was pared by 5 bases and J by 4 bases, with 6 bases of the junction left unmatched.

There are a few counts of this clone. CDR3 loop: CASSVKQGDYEQYF. For the CDR3, the DNA is TGTGCCAGCAGTGTTAAACAGGGGGACTACGAGCAGTACTTC. The chain combines TRBV2 with TRBJ2-7; the match to TRBD1 covers 8 bases. Germline V CDR1 and CDR2: SNHLY, FYNNEI. Germline trimming cut 4 bases from V and 3 bases from J; bases unmatched to any gene: 5. The CDR3 is 14 amino acids. Full variable domain (rest looked up from reference TRBV2 and TRBJ2-7): EPEVTQTPSHQVTQMGQEVILRCVPISNHLYFYWYRQILGQKVEFLVSFYNNEISEKSEIFDDQFSVERPDGSNFTLKIRSTKLEDSAMYFCASSVKQGDYEQYFGPGTRLTVT.

This clone was observed once. This chain uses TRBV19 with TRBJ1-6, with no clear D. The V end lost 8 bases, the J end lost 0 bases, and 17 bases lay between the germline ends. There are 17 residues in the CDR3. Per the germline V gene, CDR1 is LNHDA and CDR2 is SQIVND (reference sequence). The CDR3, as DNA: TGTGCCAGTTCGTCGCTCCCGGTCCGCTCCTATAATTCACCCCTCCACTTT. Protein sequence: CASSSLPVRSYNSPLHF.

The chain recombines TRBV11-2 with TRBJ1-1; D ambiguous. This CDR3 has 12 residues. V lost 6 bases, J lost 6 bases, and 11 bases lay in between. Germline-derived CDR1 and CDR2 are SGHAT and FQNNGV. The CDR3 nucleotides are TGTGCCAGCAGGAGGGTTAGGTCTGAAGCTTTCTTT. The encoded protein is CASRRVRSEAFF.

The chain has TRBV2 and TRBJ1-2; D not resolved. This CDR3 has 12 residues. Germline CDR1 SNHLY, CDR2 FYNNEI. V lost 4 bases and J lost 4, with 7 bases in between. The DNA for the CDR3 is TGTGCCAGCAGTGGCAACGGCTATGGCTACACCTTC. Its translation: CASSGNGYGYTF.

V and J are TRBV7-2 and TRBJ2-2; 9 bases match TRBD2. V lost 5 bases to trimming and J lost 7 bases; unmatched junction nucleotides: 8. Germline values: CDR1 SGHTA, CDR2 FQGNSA. CDR3 length: 15 amino acids. The CDR3 DNA sequence: TGTGCCAGCAGCCTGGCGGGAGGGCCGGGCGGGGAGCTGTTTTTT. It is translated as CASSLAGGPGGELFF.

This clone was picked up one time. The gene calls are TRBV5-4 and TRBJ2-2; TRBD2 matches 13 bases. CDR3 length: 16 residues. V was clipped by 4 bases and J by 8 bases; unmatched bases: 8. Germline V gene lookup returns CDR1 SGHNT and CDR2 YYREEE (reference sequence). This CDR3 reads CASSGTSGRASGELFF. The CDR3 bases are TGTGCCAGCAGCGGAACTAGCGGGAGGGCATCTGGGGAGCTGTTTTTT.

The J gene is TRBJ2-2, the V gene TRBV5-1; 10 bases are shared with TRBD1. V dropped 4 bases and J dropped 3; count of bases not matched to a gene: 6. This CDR3 contains 16 residues. The germline V gene has CDR1 SGHRS and CDR2 YFSETQ. This CDR3 is CASSAGTGAYTGELFF. Here the CDR3 DNA reads TGCGCCAGCAGCGCCGGGACAGGGGCCTACACCGGGGAGCTGTTTTTT. The variable domain in full, with the rest retrieved from reference TRBV5-1 and TRBJ2-2, is KAGVTQTPRYLIKTRGQQVTLSCSPISGHRSVSWYQQTPGQGLQFLFEYFSETQRNKGNFPGRFSGRQFSNSRSEMNVSTLELGDSALYLCASSAGTGAYTGELFFGEGSRLTVL.

This clone was seen once. The chain carries TRBV27 and TRBJ2-7; the D gene is possibly TRBD1 (6 bases). The CDR3 contains 14 residues. Per the germline V gene, CDR1 is MNHEY and CDR2 is SMNVEV (reference sequence). Trimming removed 6 bases at V and 3 bases at J, with 15 bases between. In nucleotides, the CDR3 is TGTGCCAGCAGCAGGGGAGCTTGGAGCTACGAGCAGTACTTC. It is translated as CASSRGAWSYEQYF.

V gene TRBV7-6 combines with J gene TRBJ2-3; the D gene is possibly TRBD2 (5 bases). From germline, CDR1 is SGHVS and CDR2 FNYEAQ. This CDR3 is built from 13 residues. V was pared by 3 bases and J by 3 bases, with 7 bases between. In DNA form, the CDR3 reads TGTGCCAGCAGCTTTCGGGAAACAGATACGCAGTATTTT. Translation gives CASSFRETDTQYF.

This sequence joins TRBV4-3 and TRBJ1-5; possible D gene TRBD1, 6 bases. Per germline, CDR1 LGHNA and CDR2 YSLEER. The CDR3 has 14 amino acids. The V end lost 4 bases, the J end lost 2 bases, and 9 bases lay between the germline ends. In nucleotides, the CDR3 is TGCGCCAGCAGCCCAGGGGTGGGCAATCAGCCCCAGCATTTT. It is translated as CASSPGVGNQPQHF.

Worth noting for this clone: This sample includes further DNA sequences coding for the same CDR3. V is TRBV28 and J is TRBJ2-7; D is unresolved. The CDR3 has 12 residues. Germline loops: CDR1 MDHEN, CDR2 SYDVKM. The V end lost 3 bases, the J end lost 3 bases, and 6 bases lay between the germline ends. The CDR3 loop reads CASSLRNYEQYF. As DNA, the CDR3 is TGTGCCAGCAGTTTGAGGAACTACGAGCAGTACTTC.